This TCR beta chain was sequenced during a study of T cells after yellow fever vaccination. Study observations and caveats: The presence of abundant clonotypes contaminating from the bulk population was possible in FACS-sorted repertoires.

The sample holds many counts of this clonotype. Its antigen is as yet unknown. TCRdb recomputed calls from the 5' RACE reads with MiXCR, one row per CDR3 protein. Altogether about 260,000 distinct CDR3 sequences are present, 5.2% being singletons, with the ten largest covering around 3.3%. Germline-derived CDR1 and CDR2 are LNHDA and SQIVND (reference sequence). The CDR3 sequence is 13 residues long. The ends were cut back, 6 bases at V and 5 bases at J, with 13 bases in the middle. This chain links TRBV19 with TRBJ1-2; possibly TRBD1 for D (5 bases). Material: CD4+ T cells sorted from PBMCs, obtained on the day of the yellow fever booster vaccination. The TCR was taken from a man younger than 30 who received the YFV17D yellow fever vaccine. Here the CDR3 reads CASRTPGRYGYTF. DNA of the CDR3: TGTGCCAGTAGAACTCCGGGACGGTATGGCTACACCTTC.